Listed below are T cell receptor beta chains from one sample, sequenced in a study of blood T cell repertoires in COVID-19. Using immunoSEQ multiplex PCR, the repertoire was profiled, and TCRdb retains in-frame clones only, with some absent. Of 65,000 to 90,000 clones in the sample, about 80% were seen once. Sequencing was done on a sample of peripheral blood. The receptor source for this set is a woman aged 55-70 years with acute or convalescent COVID-19. CDR3s include the opening cysteine and the closing phenylalanine or tryptophan.

>TRBJ2-1|TRBV12-5
CASGTGQGNEQFF
>TRBJ2-5|TRBV24-1
CATSDGQVGETQYF
>TRBJ1-3|TRBV5-1
CASSHDSHSGNTIYF
>TRBJ1-1|TRBV4-1
CASSQDSRGTEAFF
>TRBJ1-1|TRBV20-1
CSASWGVGLNTEAFF
>TRBJ1-1|TRBV21-1
CASSRYRESTEAFF
>TRBJ2-7|TRBV9
CASSVEVVGDTVSF
>TRBJ2-3|TRBV19
CASAEGEYTQYF
>TRBJ1-2|TRBV3-1/TRBV3-2
CASSGYSTLHYGYTF
>TRBJ1-1|TRBV10-3
CAISPYASGTDRQAFF
>TRBJ1-3|TRBV13
CASSLVVAGNTIYF
>TRBJ2-3|TRBV24-1
CATSDSSGALTDTQYF
>TRBJ1-3|TRBV7-9
CASSQDGISGNTIYF
>TRBJ2-7|TRBV19
CASSPRLAGKNEQYF
>TRBJ2-7|TRBV2
CASTMDRYSYEQYF
>TRBJ1-1|TRBV6-1
CASSDPGQGAEAFF
>TRBJ1-2|TRBV6-1
CASSEGTGDYGYTF
>TRBJ1-4|TRBV7-9
CASSLSTTNEKLFF
>TRBJ2-7|TRBV5-1
CASSLITGADEQYF
>TRBJ1-3|TRBV5-6
CASSLANTIYF
>TRBJ1-5|TRBV7-9
CASSSGQGSYSNQPQHF
>TRBJ2-1|TRBV9
CASSGAGGTYNEQFF
>TRBJ2-7|TRBV10-3
CAISGQVGEQYF
>TRBJ2-4|TRBV7-6
CASSSSGTGGANIQYF
>TRBJ1-4|TRBV7-9
CASSGTGIGEKLFF
>TRBJ2-1|TRBV9
CASTAGGPGNEQFF